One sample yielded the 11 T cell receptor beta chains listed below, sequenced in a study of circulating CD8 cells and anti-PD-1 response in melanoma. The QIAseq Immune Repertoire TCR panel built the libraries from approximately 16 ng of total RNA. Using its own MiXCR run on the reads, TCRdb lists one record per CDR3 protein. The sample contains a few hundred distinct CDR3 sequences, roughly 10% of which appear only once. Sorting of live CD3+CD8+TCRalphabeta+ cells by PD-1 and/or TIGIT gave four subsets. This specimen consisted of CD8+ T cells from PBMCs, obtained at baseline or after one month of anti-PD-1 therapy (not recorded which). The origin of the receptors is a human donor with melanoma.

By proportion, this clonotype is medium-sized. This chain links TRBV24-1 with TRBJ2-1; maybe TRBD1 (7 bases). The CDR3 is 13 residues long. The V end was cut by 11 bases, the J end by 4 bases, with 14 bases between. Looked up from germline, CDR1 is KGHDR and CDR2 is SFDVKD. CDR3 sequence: CAIQGGPYNEQFF. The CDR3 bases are TGTGCCATCCAGGGGGGACCTTACAATGAGCAGTTCTTC.

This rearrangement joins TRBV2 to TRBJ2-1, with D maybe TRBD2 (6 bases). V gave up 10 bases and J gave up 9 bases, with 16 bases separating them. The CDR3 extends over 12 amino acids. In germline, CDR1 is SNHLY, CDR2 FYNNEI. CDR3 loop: CATRLAPPEQFF. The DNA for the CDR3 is TGTGCCACCCGGCTAGCGCCGCCTGAGCAGTTCTTC. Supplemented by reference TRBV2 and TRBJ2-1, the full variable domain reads EPEVTQTPSHQVTQMGQEVILRCVPISNHLYFYWYRQILGQKVEFLVSFYNNEISEKSEIFDDQFSVERPDGSNFTLKIRSTKLEDSAMYFCATRLAPPEQFFGPGTRLTVL.

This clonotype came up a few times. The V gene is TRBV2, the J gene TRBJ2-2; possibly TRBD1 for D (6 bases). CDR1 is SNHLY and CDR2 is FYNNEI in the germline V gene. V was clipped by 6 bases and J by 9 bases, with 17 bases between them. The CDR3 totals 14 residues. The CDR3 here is CASSETWDIRELFF. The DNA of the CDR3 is TGTGCCAGCAGCGAAACCTGGGACATCCGGGAGCTGTTTTTT. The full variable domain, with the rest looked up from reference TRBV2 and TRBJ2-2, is EPEVTQTPSHQVTQMGQEVILRCVPISNHLYFYWYRQILGQKVEFLVSFYNNEISEKSEIFDDQFSVERPDGSNFTLKIRSTKLEDSAMYFCASSETWDIRELFFGEGSRLTVL.

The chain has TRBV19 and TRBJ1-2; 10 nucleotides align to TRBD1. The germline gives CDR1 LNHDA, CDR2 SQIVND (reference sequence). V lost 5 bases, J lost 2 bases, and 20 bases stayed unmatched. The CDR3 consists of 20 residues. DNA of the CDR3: TGTGCCAGTAGTGACGCGTCCGGGACAGGGGACCCCGGTGTGAACTATGGCTACACCTTC. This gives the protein CASSDASGTGDPGVNYGYTF.

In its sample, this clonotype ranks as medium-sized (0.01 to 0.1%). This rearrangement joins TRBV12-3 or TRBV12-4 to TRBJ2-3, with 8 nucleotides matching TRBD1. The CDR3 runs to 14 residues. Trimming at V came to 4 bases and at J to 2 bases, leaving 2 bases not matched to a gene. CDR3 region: CASSWTGLTDTQYF. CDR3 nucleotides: TGTGCCAGCAGTTGGACAGGGCTCACAGATACGCAGTATTTT.

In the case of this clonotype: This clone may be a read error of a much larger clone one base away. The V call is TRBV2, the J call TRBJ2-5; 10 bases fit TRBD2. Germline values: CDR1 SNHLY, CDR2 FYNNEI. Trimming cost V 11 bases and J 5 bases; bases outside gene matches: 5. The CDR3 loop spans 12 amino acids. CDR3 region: CAGLAAQETQYF. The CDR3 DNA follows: TGTGCCGGACTAGCGGCCCAGGAGACCCAGTACTTC.

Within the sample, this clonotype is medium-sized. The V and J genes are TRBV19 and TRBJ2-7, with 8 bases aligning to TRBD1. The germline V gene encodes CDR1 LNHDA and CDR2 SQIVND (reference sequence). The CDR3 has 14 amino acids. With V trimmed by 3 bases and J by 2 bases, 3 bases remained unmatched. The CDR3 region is CASSIGQGAYEQYF. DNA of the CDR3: TGTGCCAGTAGTATTGGACAGGGCGCCTACGAGCAGTACTTC.

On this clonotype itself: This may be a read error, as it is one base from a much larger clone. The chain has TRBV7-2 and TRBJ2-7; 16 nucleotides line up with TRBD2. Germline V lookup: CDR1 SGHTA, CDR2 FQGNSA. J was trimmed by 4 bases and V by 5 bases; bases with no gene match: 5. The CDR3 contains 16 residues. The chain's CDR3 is CASSAGLAGGLYEQYF. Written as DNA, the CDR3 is TGTGCCAGCAGCGCGGGACTAGCGGGGGGGCTTTACGAGCAGTACTTC.

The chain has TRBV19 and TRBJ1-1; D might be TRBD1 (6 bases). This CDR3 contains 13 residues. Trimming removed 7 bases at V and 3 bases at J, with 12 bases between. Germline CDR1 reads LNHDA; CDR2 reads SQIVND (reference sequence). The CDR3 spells CASTLGGHTEAFF. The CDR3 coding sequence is TGTGCCAGTACCCTGGGGGGCCACACTGAAGCTTTCTTT.

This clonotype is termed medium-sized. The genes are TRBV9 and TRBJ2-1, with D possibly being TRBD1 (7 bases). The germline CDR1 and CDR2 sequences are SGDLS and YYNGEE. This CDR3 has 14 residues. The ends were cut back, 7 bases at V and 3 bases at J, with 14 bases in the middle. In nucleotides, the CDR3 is TGTGCCAGCGGCGGAGGGGGCCTCTACAATGAGCAGTTCTTC. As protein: CASGGGGLYNEQFF.

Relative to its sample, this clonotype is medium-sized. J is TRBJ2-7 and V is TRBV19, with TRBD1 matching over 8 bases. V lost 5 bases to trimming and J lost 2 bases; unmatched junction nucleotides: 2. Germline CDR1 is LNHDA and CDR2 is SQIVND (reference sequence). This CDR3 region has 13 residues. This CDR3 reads CASSVTGAYEQYF. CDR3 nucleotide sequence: TGTGCCAGTAGTGTGACAGGGGCCTACGAGCAGTACTTC.